A single sample gave rise to the 26 T cell receptor beta chains below, sequenced in a study of T cells in Graves' hyperthyroidism and ophthalmopathy. Template material for amplifying TCR beta CDR3 regions consisted of RNA transcripts. First-round RT-PCR targeting the TCR CDR3 was performed with the HTBI primer set. TCRdb used MiXCR to reprocess the multiplex PCR reads, holding one entry per CDR3 protein. The sample has hundreds of thousands of distinct CDR3 sequences, about 45% seen once. Sequenced input: peripheral blood or thyroid tissue (not recorded which). The receptors shown here come from an adult man with Graves' disease, either hyperthyroidism or ophthalmopathy (not recorded which).

This clonotype has only a few counts. Germline is not matched at one junction end, which may reflect a read error. This chain links TRBV13 with TRBJ2-7; D possibly uses TRBD1 or TRBD2 (5 bases each). CDR3 size: 13 residues. Germline V gives CDR1 PRHDT, CDR2 FYEKMQ (reference sequence). CDR3 sequence (DNA): TGTGCCAGCAGCTCGGGACCGTCCTCCGAGCAGTACTTC. It encodes CASSSGPSSEQYF.

As regards this clonotype: Mismatch with germline at one junction end may stem from a read error. The rearrangement joins TRBV7-9 to TRBJ2-5, with a weak D call TRBD2 (5 bases). Germline CDR1 is SEHNR and CDR2 is FQNEAQ (reference sequence). This CDR3 spans 15 amino acids. The CDR3 loop is CASSQDWLEDETQYF. The CDR3 DNA is TGCGCCAGCAGCCAAGATTGGTTGGAGGACGAGACCCAGTACTTC.

This clonotype was picked up one time. The CDR3, as DNA: TGTGCCAGCAGCTTAGTCCTCGGAGCCGGGGCTAACTATGGCTACACCTTC. Translated, it gives CASSLVLGAGANYGYTF. The V and J genes are TRBV11-1 and TRBJ1-2; D is ambiguous. This CDR3 spans 17 amino acids. The V end was cut by 1 base, the J end by 0 bases, with 15 bases between. Germline CDR1 reads SGHAT; CDR2 reads FQDESV (reference sequence).

This clonotype was found many times. The J gene is TRBJ2-7, the V gene TRBV29-1; D call uncertain. V was clipped by 4 bases and J by 5 bases, with 9 bases between them. Germline assignment: CDR1 SQVTM and CDR2 ANQGSEA. The CDR3 runs to 11 residues. The CDR3 loop is CSVGRVDEQYF. CDR3 bases: TGCAGCGTTGGTCGGGTTGACGAGCAGTACTTC.

This clonotype showed up just once. A much larger clone lies a single base off, so this may be a read error. The J gene is TRBJ2-7, the V gene TRBV7-2, with 11 bases that match TRBD2. This CDR3 region has 13 residues. In germline, CDR1 is SGHTA, CDR2 FQGNSA. CDR3 sequence: CASSLLTSGVCYF. CDR3 nucleotides: TGTGCCAGCAGCTTGTTGACTAGCGGGGTTTGTTATTTC.

This clonotype was seen many times. V is TRBV7-2 and J is TRBJ2-7, with 11 nucleotides matching TRBD2. Germline V gene lookup returns CDR1 SGHTA and CDR2 FQGNSA. The CDR3 loop spans 16 amino acids. V gave up 4 bases and J gave up 3 bases; unmatched junction bases: 8. The CDR3 loop is CASSSHTSGSSYEQYF. The CDR3 nucleotides read TGTGCCAGCAGCTCACACACTAGCGGGAGTAGCTACGAGCAGTACTTC.

This clonotype was seen many times. The chain is built from TRBV29-1 and TRBJ1-1; D might be TRBD1 (6 bases). The CDR3 length is 13 residues. Trimming took 2 bases from V and 1 from J, leaving 8 bases between them. Germline-derived CDR1 and CDR2 are SQVTM and ANQGSEA. The CDR3 DNA sequence: TGCAGCGTTGAACAGGGGAGGAACACTGAAGCTTTCTTT. It specifies CSVEQGRNTEAFF.

With regard to this clonotype: This may arise from a read error, as a much more abundant clone is one base away. The genes are TRBV10-3 and TRBJ2-5; D is unresolved. CDR3 length: 14 residues. Germline assignment: CDR1 ENHRY and CDR2 SYGVKD. Trimming took 4 bases from V and 4 from J, leaving 13 bases between them. The CDR3 sequence is CAISVDPLPETQYF. The CDR3 DNA is TGTGCCATCAGTGTCGACCCCCTCCCAGAGACCCAGTACTTC.

To note about this clonotype: Since a much larger clone is just one base distant, this may be a read error. A read error is likely, as this CDR3 ends without the conserved phenylalanine or tryptophan. The J gene is TRBJ2-7, the V gene TRBV7-3; D is unresolved. The CDR3 consists of 10 residues. Germline V gene lookup returns CDR1 SGHTA and CDR2 FQGTGA. Trimming pared 7 bases from V and 6 bases from J, leaving 7 bases between. The CDR3, as DNA: TGTGCCAGCATCCGGAGCGAGCAGTACCTC. Its protein is CASIRSEQYL.

Many counts were recorded for this clonotype. The chain has TRBV19 and TRBJ1-6; possible D gene TRBD1, 5 bases. Germline assignment: CDR1 LNHDA and CDR2 SQIVND (reference sequence). V lost 11 bases and J 7 bases, leaving 12 bases between the germline ends. The CDR3 has 12 amino acids. The CDR3 region has the DNA TGTGCCGCGGGACCGTCCAATTCACCCCTCCACTTT. Encoded protein: CAAGPSNSPLHF.

This clonotype was detected only a few times. This chain links TRBV2 with TRBJ1-5, with TRBD1 matching 7 bases. V trimming: 8 bases; J trimming: 3 bases; junction bases outside the gene matches: 13. The CDR3 runs to 16 residues. Germline CDR1 and CDR2: SNHLY and FYNNEI. Here the CDR3 reads CASSPGTAPDNQPQHF. For the CDR3, the DNA is TGTGCCAGCTCCCCCGGGACAGCGCCAGACAATCAGCCCCAGCATTTT.

This clonotype has at least ten counts. V usage is TRBV7-9 and J usage is TRBJ1-2, with 7 bases fitting TRBD1. This CDR3 has 15 residues. J was trimmed by 0 bases and V by 5 bases; bases with no gene match: 6. Germline V gene sequence: CDR1 SEHNR, CDR2 FQNEAQ (reference sequence). CDR3 loop: CASSPWDSSNYGYTF. CDR3 sequence (DNA): TGTGCCAGCAGCCCGTGGGACAGTTCTAACTATGGCTACACCTTC.

This clonotype was seen just once. V and J are TRBV11-1 and TRBJ2-6; tentatively, D is TRBD2 (6 bases). Trimming stripped 5 bases from V and 0 bases from J, with 14 bases between. The CDR3 has 17 amino acids. CDR1 and CDR2 from the germline V gene are SGHAT and FQDESV (reference sequence). This CDR3 is CASSQYGGNSGANVLTF. The CDR3 DNA is TGTGCCAGCAGCCAGTATGGGGGGAACTCTGGGGCCAACGTCCTGACTTTC.

The CDR3 DNA reads as TGTGCCAGCAGCTTAGAGGACGGACCCGATTCCTATGGCTACACCTTC. Residues: CASSLEDGPDSYGYTF. The chain links TRBV7-6 to TRBJ1-2, with unresolved D. The CDR3 length is 16 residues. Germline V lookup: CDR1 SGHVS, CDR2 FNYEAQ. Deletions cut 1 base from V and 4 bases from J, with 16 bases between.

V and J are TRBV2 and TRBJ1-1, with 9 bases matching TRBD1. The CDR3 is 14 amino acids. The germline CDR1 and CDR2 sequences are SNHLY and FYNNEI. Trimming cost V 4 bases and J 10 bases; bases outside gene matches: 10. The CDR3 loop reads CASSAMDRGLSAFF. Written as DNA, the CDR3 is TGTGCCAGCAGTGCGATGGACAGGGGTTTATCAGCTTTCTTT.

Worth noting for this clonotype: This may come from a read error, since a much larger clone is one base off. The chain couples TRBV25-1 to TRBJ1-6; D is uncertain. CDR3 length equals 15 residues. The germline CDR1 and CDR2 sequences are MGHDK and SYGVNS. The CDR3 region is CVSSPSISNGSPLHF. CDR3 bases: TGTGTCAGCAGCCCCAGCATTAGCAATGGGTCACCCCTCCACTTT. The full variable domain, with the rest looked up from reference TRBV25-1 and TRBJ1-6, is EADIYQTPRYLVIGTGKKITLECSQTMGHDKMYWYQQDPGMELHLIHYSYGVNSTEKGDLSSESTVSRIRTEHFPLTLESARPSHTSQYLCVSSPSISNGSPLHFGNGTRLTVT.

As concerns this clonotype: The junction differs from germline at one of its ends, possibly a read error. The V and J genes are TRBV7-8 and TRBJ2-7, with D possibly matching TRBD1 (5 bases). This CDR3 comprises 10 residues. The germline V gene encodes CDR1 SGHVS and CDR2 FQNEAQ. CDR3 in DNA: TGTGCCAGCAGCTTCGGACACCTCCACTTC. Amino acid sequence: CASSFGHLHF.

This clonotype appeared many times. The chain carries TRBV20-1 and TRBJ2-5, with D maybe TRBD2 (5 bases). Germline V gene data show CDR1 as DFQATT and CDR2 as SNEGSKA (reference sequence). CDR3 length: 14 amino acids. The ends were cut back, 3 bases at V and 2 bases at J, with 13 bases in the middle. The CDR3 protein is CSARGGLAQETQYF. CDR3 in DNA: TGCAGTGCTAGGGGTGGGCTAGCACAAGAGACCCAGTACTTC.

There are many counts of this clonotype. V usage is TRBV29-1 and J usage is TRBJ1-1, with D unclear. Germline V gives CDR1 SQVTM, CDR2 ANQGSEA. The CDR3 loop spans 10 amino acids. The V end lost 3 bases, the J end lost 12 bases, and 11 bases lay between the germline ends. CDR3 coding DNA: TGCAGCGTTGAGGAACAGCGAACTTTCTTT. Translation: CSVEEQRTFF.

In this sample, this clonotype turned up many times. The chain recombines TRBV7-9 with TRBJ1-1, with D hard to call. The germline V gene has CDR1 SEHNR and CDR2 FQNEAQ (reference sequence). Deletions cut 1 base from V and 5 bases from J, with 8 bases between. The CDR3 loop spans 13 amino acids. The CDR3 bases are TGTGCCAGCAGCTTAGATCAGGCGACTGAAGCTTTCTTT. The encoded protein is CASSLDQATEAFF.

This chain links TRBV10-3 with TRBJ2-7; the match to TRBD2 covers 9 bases. V lost 8 bases, J lost 0 bases, and 2 bases stayed unmatched. Germline CDR1 reads ENHRY; CDR2 reads SYGVKD. The CDR3 runs to 13 residues. Written as DNA, the CDR3 is TGTGCCATCGGTAGCGGGAGCTCCTACGAGCAGTACTTC. Translating it yields CAIGSGSSYEQYF.

The rearrangement links TRBV7-2 to TRBJ2-7; the D call may be TRBD1 or TRBD2 (5 bases each). Trimming removed 6 bases at V and 2 bases at J, with 17 bases between. The CDR3 sequence is 15 residues long. Germline V gene data show CDR1 as SGHTA and CDR2 as FQGNSA. Written as DNA, the CDR3 is TGTGCCAGCAGTTACTCGGCAGGGACCACCTACGAGCAGTACTTC. Its translation: CASSYSAGTTYEQYF.

This clonotype was seen at least ten times. V and J are TRBV29-1 and TRBJ1-2; D remains unclear. Germline assignment: CDR1 SQVTM and CDR2 ANQGSEA. The V end was cut by 1 base, the J end by 8 bases, with 14 bases between. This CDR3 has 13 residues. Here the CDR3 DNA reads TGCAGCGTTGAAGCACATGGACGAGTGGGCTACACCTTC. As protein: CSVEAHGRVGYTF.

This clonotype was seen once. Mismatch with germline at one junction end may stem from a read error. The CDR3 DNA reads as TGTGCCTGGAGCGACAGGGATCAGCCCCAGCATTTC. It specifies CAWSDRDQPQHF. The chain recombines TRBV19 with TRBJ1-5, with 7 nucleotides matching TRBD1. The CDR3 covers 12 residues. Germline V lookup: CDR1 LNHDA, CDR2 SQIVND (reference sequence).

This clonotype was seen just once. The chain links TRBV7-9 to TRBJ1-2, with D perhaps matching TRBD1 (5 bases). V lost 7 bases to trimming and J lost 8 bases, with 11 bases between them. Germline CDR1 SEHNR, CDR2 FQNEAQ (reference sequence). The CDR3 loop spans 11 amino acids. In DNA, the CDR3 is TGTGCCAGCACCTTCAGGGAGGGCTACACCTTC. Translating it yields CASTFREGYTF.

This clonotype was seen a few times. The chain joins TRBV11-2 to TRBJ1-2; a weak D match, TRBD1 (5 bases). The V and J ends lost 0 bases and 7 bases respectively, with 9 bases between them. CDR3 size: 13 residues. Germline V gene sequence: CDR1 SGHAT, CDR2 FQNNGV. The DNA for the CDR3 is TGTGCCAGCAGCTTAGATCAGGGTTTTGGCTACACCTTC. Protein product: CASSLDQGFGYTF.